This T cell receptor beta chain was observed in a study of monozygotic twins with inflammatory bowel disease. General observations from the study: The sharing of clonotypes with others was lower in IBD patients than in healthy twins, especially with disease activity. Backing was not found for a single strong signal or clonotype associated with IBD.

Note on this clonotype: As yet, its antigen is unknown.

Germline CDR1 and CDR2: MNHNS and SASEGT. The CDR3 is 14 residues long. TCRdb re-called the 5' RACE reads and catalogs CDR3 proteins one per entry, DNA excluded. This sample's table has some 210,000 distinct CDR3 sequences. Sequenced sample: blood. The receptor comes from a human donor with ulcerative colitis or Crohn's disease, or a healthy co-twin of an affected twin (not recorded which). J is TRBJ1-3 and V is TRBV6-1; with no DNA, the TCRdb D assignment of TRBD1 cannot be verified. CDR3 in amino acids: CASSNGQGRNTIYF.